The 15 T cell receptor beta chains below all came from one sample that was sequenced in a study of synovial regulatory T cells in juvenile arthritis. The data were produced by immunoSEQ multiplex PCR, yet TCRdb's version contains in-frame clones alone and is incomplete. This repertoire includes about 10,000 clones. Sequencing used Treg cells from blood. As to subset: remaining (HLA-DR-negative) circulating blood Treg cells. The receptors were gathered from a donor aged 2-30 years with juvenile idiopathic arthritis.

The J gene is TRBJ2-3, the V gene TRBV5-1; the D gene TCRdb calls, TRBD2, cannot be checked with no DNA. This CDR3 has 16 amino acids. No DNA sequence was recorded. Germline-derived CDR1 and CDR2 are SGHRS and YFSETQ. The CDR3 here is CASSSLSGLASDTQYF.

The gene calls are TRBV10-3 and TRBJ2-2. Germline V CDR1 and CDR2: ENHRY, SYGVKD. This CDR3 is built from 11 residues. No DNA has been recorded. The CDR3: CAIRRTGELFF.

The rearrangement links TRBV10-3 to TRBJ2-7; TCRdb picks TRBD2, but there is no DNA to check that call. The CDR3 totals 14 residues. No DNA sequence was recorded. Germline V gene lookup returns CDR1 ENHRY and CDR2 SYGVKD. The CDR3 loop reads CAIRKRGRPYEQYF.

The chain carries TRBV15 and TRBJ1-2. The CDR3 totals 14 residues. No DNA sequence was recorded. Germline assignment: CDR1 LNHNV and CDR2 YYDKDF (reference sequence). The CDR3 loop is CATSRGTEVGGYTF.

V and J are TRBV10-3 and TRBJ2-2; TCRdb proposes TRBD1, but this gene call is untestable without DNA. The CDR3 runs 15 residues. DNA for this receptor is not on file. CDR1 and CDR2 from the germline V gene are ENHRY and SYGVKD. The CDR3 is CAISEAQANTGELFF.

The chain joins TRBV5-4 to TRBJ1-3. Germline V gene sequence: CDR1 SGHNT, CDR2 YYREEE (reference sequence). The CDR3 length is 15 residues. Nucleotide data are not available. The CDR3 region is CASSQQAVGGNTIYF.

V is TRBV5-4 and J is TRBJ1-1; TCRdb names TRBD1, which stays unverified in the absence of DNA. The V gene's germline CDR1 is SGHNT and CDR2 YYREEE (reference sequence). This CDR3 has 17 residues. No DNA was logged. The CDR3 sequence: CASSLFGTEVWNTEAFF.

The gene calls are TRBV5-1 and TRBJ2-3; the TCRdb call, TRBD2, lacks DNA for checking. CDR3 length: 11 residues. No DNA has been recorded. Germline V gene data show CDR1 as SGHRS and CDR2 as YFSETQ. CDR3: CASSRGDTQYF.

CDR3 region: CASSLTGGGYGYTF. The chain links TRBV5-6 to TRBJ1-2. CDR1 is SGHDT, CDR2 YYEEEE, per germline. The CDR3 totals 14 residues. No DNA is recorded.

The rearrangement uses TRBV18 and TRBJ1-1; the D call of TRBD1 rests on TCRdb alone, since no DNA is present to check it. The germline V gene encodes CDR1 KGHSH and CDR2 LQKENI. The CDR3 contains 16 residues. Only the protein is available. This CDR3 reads CASSPPTGQGDTEAFF. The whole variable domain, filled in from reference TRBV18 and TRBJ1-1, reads NAGVMQNPRHLVRRRGQEARLRCSPMKGHSHVYWYRQLPEEGLKFMVYLQKENIIDESGMPKERFSAEFPKEGPSILRIQQVVRGDSAAYFCASSPPTGQGDTEAFFGQGTRLTVV.

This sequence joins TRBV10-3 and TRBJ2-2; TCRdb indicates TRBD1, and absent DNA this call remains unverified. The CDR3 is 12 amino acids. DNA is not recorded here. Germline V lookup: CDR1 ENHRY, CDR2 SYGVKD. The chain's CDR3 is CAISRGSGELFF.

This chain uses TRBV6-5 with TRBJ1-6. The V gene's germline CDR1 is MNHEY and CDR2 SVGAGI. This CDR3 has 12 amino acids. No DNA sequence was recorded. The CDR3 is CASSYLNSPLHF.

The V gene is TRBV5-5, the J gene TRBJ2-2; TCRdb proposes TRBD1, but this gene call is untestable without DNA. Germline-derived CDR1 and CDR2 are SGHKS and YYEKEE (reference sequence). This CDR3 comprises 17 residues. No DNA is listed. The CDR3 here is CASSLALGTTNTGELFF.

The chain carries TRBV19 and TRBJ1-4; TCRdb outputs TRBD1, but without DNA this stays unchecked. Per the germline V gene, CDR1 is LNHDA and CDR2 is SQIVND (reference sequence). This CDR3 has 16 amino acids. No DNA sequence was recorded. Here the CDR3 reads CASSTRQGILNEKLFF.

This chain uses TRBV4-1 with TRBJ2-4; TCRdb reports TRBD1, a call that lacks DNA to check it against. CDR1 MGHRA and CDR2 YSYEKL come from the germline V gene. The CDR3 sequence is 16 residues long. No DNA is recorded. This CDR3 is CASSIHRDLAKNIQYF.